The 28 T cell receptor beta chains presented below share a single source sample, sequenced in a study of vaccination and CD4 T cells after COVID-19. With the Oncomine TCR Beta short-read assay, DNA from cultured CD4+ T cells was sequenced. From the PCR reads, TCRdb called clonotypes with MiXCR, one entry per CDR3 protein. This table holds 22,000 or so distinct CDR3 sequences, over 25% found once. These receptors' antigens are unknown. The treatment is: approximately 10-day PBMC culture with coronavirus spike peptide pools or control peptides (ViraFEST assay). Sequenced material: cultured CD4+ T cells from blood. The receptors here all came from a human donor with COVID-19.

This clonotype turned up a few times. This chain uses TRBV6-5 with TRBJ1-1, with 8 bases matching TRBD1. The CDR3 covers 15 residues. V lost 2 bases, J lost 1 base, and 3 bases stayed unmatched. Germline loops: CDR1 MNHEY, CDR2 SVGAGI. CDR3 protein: CASSYRTGWNTEAFF. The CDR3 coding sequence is TGTGCCAGCAGTTACCGGACAGGGTGGAACACTGAAGCTTTCTTT.

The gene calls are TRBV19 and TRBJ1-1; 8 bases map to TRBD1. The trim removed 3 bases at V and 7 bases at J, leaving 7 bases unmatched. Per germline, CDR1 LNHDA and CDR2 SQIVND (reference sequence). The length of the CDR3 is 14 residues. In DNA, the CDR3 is TGTGCCAGTAGTATTCCCAGGGGGCAAAGTGAAGCTTTCTTT. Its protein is CASSIPRGQSEAFF.

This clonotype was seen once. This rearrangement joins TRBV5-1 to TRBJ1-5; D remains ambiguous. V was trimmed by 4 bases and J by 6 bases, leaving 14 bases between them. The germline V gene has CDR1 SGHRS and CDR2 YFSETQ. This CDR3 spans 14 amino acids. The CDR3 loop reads CASSGGEASQPQHF. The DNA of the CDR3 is TGCGCCAGCAGCGGCGGCGAAGCGAGTCAGCCCCAGCATTTT.

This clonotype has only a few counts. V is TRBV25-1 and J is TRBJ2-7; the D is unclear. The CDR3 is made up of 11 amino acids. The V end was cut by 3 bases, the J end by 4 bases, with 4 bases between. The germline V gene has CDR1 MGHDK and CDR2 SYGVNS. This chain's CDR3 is CASSDTYEQYF. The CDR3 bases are TGTGCCAGCAGTGACACTTACGAGCAGTACTTC.

CDR3 residues: CASSYSRPAMNTEAFF. In DNA, the CDR3 is TGTGCCAGCAGTTACTCGAGACCGGCCATGAACACTGAAGCTTTCTTT. The chain couples TRBV6-5 to TRBJ1-1, with D hard to call. Germline V gene sequence: CDR1 MNHEY, CDR2 SVGAGI. With 0 bases removed from V and 0 bases from J, the gap between germline ends came to 11 bases. The CDR3 extends over 16 amino acids.

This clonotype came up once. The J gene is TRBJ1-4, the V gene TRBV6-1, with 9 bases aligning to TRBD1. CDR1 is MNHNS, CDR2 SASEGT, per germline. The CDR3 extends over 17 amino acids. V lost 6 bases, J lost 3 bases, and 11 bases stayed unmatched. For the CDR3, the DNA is TGTGCCAGCAGAAGGGAACAGGGGGCTCGAGCTAATGAAAAACTGTTTTTT. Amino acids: CASRREQGARANEKLFF.

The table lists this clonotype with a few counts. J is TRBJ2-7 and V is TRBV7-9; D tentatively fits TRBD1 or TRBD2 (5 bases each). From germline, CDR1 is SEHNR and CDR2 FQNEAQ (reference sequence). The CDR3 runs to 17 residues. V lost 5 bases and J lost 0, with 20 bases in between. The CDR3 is CASSDESGGKISYEQYF. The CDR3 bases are TGTGCCAGCAGCGACGAATCTGGGGGAAAAATCTCCTACGAGCAGTACTTC.

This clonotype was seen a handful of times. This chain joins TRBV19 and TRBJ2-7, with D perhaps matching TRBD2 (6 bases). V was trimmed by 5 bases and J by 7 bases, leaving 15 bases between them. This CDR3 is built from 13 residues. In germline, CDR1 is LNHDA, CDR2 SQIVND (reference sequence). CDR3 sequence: CASSRMGGEEQYF. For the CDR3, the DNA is TGTGCCAGTAGTCGGATGGGGGGAGAGGAGCAGTACTTC.

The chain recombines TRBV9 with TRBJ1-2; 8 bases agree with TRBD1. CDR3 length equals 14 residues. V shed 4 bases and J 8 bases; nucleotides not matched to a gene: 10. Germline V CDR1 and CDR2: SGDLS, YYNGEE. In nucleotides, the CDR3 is TGTGCCAGCAGCTCTAGGACAGGGCCGGGCGGCTACACCTTC. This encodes CASSSRTGPGGYTF. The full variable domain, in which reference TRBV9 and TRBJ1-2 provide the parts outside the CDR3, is DSGVTQTPKHLITATGQRVTLRCSPRSGDLSVYWYQQSLDQGLQFLIQYYNGEERAKGNILERFSAQQFPDLHSELNLSSLELGDSALYFCASSSRTGPGGYTFGSGTRLTVV.

The chain's CDR3 is CASSPGGAYNEQFF. The DNA for the CDR3 is TGTGCCAGCAGTCCCGGGGGGGCCTACAATGAGCAGTTCTTC. The J gene is TRBJ2-1, the V gene TRBV12-3 or TRBV12-4; 8 bases align to TRBD2. The CDR3 covers 14 residues. Losses at the gene ends were 5 bases for V and 2 bases for J; bases not matched to a gene: 2.

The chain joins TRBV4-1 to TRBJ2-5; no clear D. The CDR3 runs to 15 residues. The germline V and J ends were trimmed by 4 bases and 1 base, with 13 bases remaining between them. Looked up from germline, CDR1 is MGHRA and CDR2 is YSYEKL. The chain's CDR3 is CASSPSERSQETQYF. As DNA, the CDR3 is TGCGCCAGCAGCCCCAGCGAGAGGAGCCAAGAGACCCAGTACTTC.

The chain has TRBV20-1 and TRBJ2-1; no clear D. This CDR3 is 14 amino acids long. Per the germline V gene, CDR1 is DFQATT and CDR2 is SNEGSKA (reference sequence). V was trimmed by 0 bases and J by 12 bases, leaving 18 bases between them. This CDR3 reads CSARDRRLGLWQFF. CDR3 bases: TGCAGTGCTAGAGACCGACGTTTGGGTCTTTGGCAGTTCTTC.

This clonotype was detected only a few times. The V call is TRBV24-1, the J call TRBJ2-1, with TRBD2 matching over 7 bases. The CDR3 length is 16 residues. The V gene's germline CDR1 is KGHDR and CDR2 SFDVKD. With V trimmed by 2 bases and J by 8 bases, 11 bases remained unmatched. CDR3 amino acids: CATSDSGTTSLDEQFF. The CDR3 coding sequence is TGTGCCACCAGTGATTCCGGGACTACTAGCCTGGATGAGCAGTTCTTC.

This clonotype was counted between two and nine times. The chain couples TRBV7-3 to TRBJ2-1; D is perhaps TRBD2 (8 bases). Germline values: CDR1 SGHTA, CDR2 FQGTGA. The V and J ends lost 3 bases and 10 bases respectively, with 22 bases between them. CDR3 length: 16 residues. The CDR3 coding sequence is TGTGCCAGCAGCTTGGACGGGACTAGGGGGGGACAGGAGCAGTTCTTC. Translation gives CASSLDGTRGGQEQFF.

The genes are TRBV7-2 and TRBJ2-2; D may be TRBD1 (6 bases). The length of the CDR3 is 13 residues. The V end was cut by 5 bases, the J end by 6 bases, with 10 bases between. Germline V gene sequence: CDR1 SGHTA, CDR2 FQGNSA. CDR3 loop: CASSNSGAGELFF. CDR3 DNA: TGTGCCAGCAGCAACTCAGGGGCCGGGGAGCTGTTTTTT.

This CDR3 reads CASSASLETRGTQETQYF. The CDR3 DNA reads TGTGCCAGCAGTGCGAGCCTTGAGACCAGGGGGACTCAAGAGACCCAGTACTTC. The chain links TRBV6-1 to TRBJ2-5, with a weak D call TRBD1 (7 bases). V gave up 4 bases and J gave up 2 bases, with 23 bases separating them. Germline V gene lookup returns CDR1 MNHNS and CDR2 SASEGT. The CDR3 totals 18 residues.

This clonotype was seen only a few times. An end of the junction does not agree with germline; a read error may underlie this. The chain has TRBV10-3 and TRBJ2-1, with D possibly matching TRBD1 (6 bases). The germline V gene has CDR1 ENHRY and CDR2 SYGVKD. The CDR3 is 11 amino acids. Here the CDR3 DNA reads TGTGCCATCAGTGAGCAGGGGACGCCGGTCTTC. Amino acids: CAISEQGTPVF.

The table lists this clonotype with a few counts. CDR3 protein: CASSAKTGPHNQPQHF. CDR3 DNA: TGTGCCAGCAGTGCAAAGACAGGGCCCCACAATCAGCCCCAGCATTTT. This chain links TRBV6-1 with TRBJ1-5, with 7 bases lining up with TRBD1. Germline V gene lookup returns CDR1 MNHNS and CDR2 SASEGT. Trimming cost V 4 bases and J 3 bases; bases outside gene matches: 9. The CDR3 totals 16 residues.

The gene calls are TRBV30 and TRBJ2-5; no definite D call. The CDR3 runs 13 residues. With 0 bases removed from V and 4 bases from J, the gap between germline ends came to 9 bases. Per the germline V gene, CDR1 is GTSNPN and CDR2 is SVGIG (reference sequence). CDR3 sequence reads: CAWSVLIGETQYF. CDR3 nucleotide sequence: TGTGCCTGGAGTGTACTCATTGGAGAGACCCAGTACTTC.

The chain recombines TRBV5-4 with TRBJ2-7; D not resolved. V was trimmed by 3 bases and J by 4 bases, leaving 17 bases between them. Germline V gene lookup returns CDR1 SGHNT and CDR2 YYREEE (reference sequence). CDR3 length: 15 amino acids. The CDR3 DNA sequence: TGTGCCAGCAGCTATACTCACCGAGACACTTACGAGCAGTACTTC. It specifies CASSYTHRDTYEQYF. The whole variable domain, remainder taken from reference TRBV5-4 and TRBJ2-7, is ETGVTQSPTHLIKTRGQQVTLRCSSQSGHNTVSWYQQALGQGPQFIFQYYREEENGRGNFPPRFSGLQFPNYSSELNVNALELDDSALYLCASSYTHRDTYEQYFGPGTRLTVT.

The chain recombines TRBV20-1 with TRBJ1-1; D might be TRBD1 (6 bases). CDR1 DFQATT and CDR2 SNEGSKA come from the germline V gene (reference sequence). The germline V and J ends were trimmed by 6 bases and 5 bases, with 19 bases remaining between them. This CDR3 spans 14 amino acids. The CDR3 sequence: CSAQFPGARTEAFF. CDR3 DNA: TGCAGTGCCCAATTCCCAGGGGCGAGGACTGAAGCTTTCTTT.

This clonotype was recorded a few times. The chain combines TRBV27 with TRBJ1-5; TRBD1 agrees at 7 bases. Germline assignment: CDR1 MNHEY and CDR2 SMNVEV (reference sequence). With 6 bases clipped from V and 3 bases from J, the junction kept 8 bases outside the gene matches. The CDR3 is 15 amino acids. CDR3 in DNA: TGTGCCAGCAGACCGGACAGGTTCCCCAATCAGCCCCAGCATTTT. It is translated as CASRPDRFPNQPQHF.

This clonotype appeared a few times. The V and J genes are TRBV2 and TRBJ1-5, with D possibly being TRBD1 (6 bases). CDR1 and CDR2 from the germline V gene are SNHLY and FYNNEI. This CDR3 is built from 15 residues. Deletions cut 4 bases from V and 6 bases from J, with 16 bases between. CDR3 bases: TGTGCCAGCAGTGTGGGACACCCTAGCGTTCAGCCCCAGCATTTT. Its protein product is CASSVGHPSVQPQHF.

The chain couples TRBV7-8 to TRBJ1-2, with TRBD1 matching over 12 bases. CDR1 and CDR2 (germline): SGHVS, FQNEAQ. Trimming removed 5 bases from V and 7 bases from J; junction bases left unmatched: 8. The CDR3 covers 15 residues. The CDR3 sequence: CASSQHGTGGVGYTF. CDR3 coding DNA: TGTGCCAGCAGCCAGCACGGGACAGGGGGCGTTGGCTACACCTTC.

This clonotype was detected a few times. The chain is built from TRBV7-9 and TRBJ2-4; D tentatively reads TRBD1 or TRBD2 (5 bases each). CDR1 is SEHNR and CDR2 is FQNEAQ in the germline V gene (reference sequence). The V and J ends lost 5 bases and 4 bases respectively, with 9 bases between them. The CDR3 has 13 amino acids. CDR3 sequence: CASSGGPKNIQYF. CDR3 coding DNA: TGTGCCAGCAGCGGGGGACCAAAAAACATTCAGTACTTC. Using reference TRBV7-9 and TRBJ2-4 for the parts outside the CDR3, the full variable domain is DTGVSQNPRHKITKRGQNVTFRCDPISEHNRLYWYRQTLGQGPEFLTYFQNEAQLEKSRLLSDRFSAERPKGSFSTLEIQRTEQGDSAMYLCASSGGPKNIQYFGAGTRLSVL.

The CDR3 loop reads CASSRDRGRDTEAFF. DNA for the CDR3: TGCGCCAGCAGCCGAGACAGGGGGCGGGACACTGAAGCTTTCTTT. The genes are TRBV5-1 and TRBJ1-1, with 10 nucleotides matching TRBD1. This CDR3 spans 15 amino acids. The trim removed 4 bases at V and 3 bases at J, leaving 6 bases unmatched. Germline V CDR1 and CDR2: SGHRS, YFSETQ.

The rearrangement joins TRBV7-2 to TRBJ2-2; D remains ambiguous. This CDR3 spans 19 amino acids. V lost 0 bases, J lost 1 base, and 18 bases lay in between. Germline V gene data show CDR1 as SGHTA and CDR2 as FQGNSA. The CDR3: CASSLAVLRITQNTGELFF. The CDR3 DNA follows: TGTGCCAGCAGCTTAGCAGTCCTCAGGATCACTCAGAACACCGGGGAGCTGTTTTTT.

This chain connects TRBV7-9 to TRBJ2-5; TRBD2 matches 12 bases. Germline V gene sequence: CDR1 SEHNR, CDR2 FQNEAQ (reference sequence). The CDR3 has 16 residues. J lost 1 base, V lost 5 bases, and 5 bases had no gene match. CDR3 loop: CASSIRLAGVQETQYF. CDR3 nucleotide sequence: TGTGCCAGCAGCATAAGACTAGCGGGGGTCCAAGAGACCCAGTACTTC.